This record concerns one T cell receptor (beta chain) sequence. Its target is not known. Germline CDR1 SGHTA, CDR2 FQGTGA. The junction had 3 bases not matched to a gene; V was cut back by 5 bases and J by 4 bases. This CDR3 contains 13 residues. This sample was included in a study of T cells after yellow fever vaccination. Overall study findings and caveats: When the response was secondary, it was weaker but reached its peak faster, day 5 versus 15. Most clones from primary vaccination resurfaced after the booster (96% CD4, around 90% CD8).

Each CDR3 protein gets one entry after TCRdb re-called the 5' RACE reads with MiXCR. The sample consists of about 360,000 distinct CDR3 sequences, approximately 5.7% of them appearing once. The sequence came from a man aged 25 to 40 who received the YFV17D yellow fever vaccine. This chain uses TRBV7-3 with TRBJ1-1, with TRBD1 matching over 8 bases. This sample comprised PBMCs, obtained 5 days after the yellow fever booster vaccination. CDR3 amino acids: CASSEQGGTEAFF. For the CDR3, the DNA is TGTGCCAGCAGCGAACAGGGGGGCACTGAAGCTTTCTTT. The full variable domain, its missing parts supplied by reference TRBV7-3 and TRBJ1-1, is GAGVSQTPSNKVTEKGKYVELRCDPISGHTALYWYRQSLGQGPEFLIYFQGTGAADDSGLPNDRFFAVRPEGSVSTLKIQRTERGDSAVYLCASSEQGGTEAFFGQGTRLTVV.